The 20 T cell receptor beta chains below all came from one sample that was sequenced in a study of CD8 T cells in ankylosing spondylitis. One entry per CDR3 protein results from TCRdb running MiXCR on the 5' RACE reads. The sample includes under 300,000 distinct CDR3 sequences, around a tenth of them seen just once. Sequenced sample: blood, either unsorted or a sorted T cell fraction (not recorded which). These receptors originate from a male donor with ankylosing spondylitis or in good health (not recorded which).

The sample holds many counts of this clonotype. The V call is TRBV6-1, the J call TRBJ2-2; D may correspond to TRBD1 or TRBD2 (5 bases each). This CDR3 region has 15 residues. V shed 6 bases and J shed 0 bases, with 11 bases lying between them. The V gene's germline CDR1 is MNHNS and CDR2 SASEGT. The CDR3 DNA follows: TGTGCCAGCAGCCCCGGGACGGCGAACACCGGGGAGCTGTTTTTT. Protein product: CASSPGTANTGELFF.

This clonotype was detected many times. The V call is TRBV5-1, the J call TRBJ2-1; 9 nucleotides match TRBD2. CDR3 length: 17 amino acids. Germline V CDR1 and CDR2: SGHRS, YFSETQ. The V and J ends lost 1 base and 7 bases, in that order; junction bases with no gene match: 12. CDR3 sequence: CASSLYTAGGPSNEQFF. As DNA, the CDR3 is TGCGCCAGCAGCTTGTATACTGCGGGAGGGCCGTCAAATGAGCAGTTCTTC.

This chain connects TRBV9 to TRBJ2-2; D assignment may be TRBD1 or TRBD2 (5 bases each). The germline CDR1 and CDR2 sequences are SGDLS and YYNGEE. This CDR3 has 15 amino acids. Trimming took 0 bases from V and 6 from J, leaving 12 bases between them. CDR3 sequence (DNA): TGTGCCAGCAGCGTAGAGGGGACCTTGGCCGGGGAGCTGTTTTTT. Translation gives CASSVEGTLAGELFF.

This clonotype was recorded at least ten times. This sequence joins TRBV5-1 and TRBJ2-1; D not resolved. Deletions cut 6 bases from V and 1 base from J, with 8 bases between. From germline, CDR1 is SGHRS and CDR2 YFSETQ. This CDR3 region has 13 residues. The CDR3 reads CASTYSSYNEQFF. DNA of the CDR3: TGCGCCAGCACGTATTCTTCCTACAATGAGCAGTTCTTC.

This clonotype was counted at least ten times. This sequence joins TRBV12-3 or TRBV12-4 and TRBJ2-1; no definite D call. The V gene lost 3 bases and the J gene lost 4 bases, with 7 bases spanning the gap. The CDR3 loop spans 13 amino acids. In DNA form, the CDR3 reads TGTGCCAGCAGTTTTTACGGTTACAATGAGCAGTTCTTC. This sequence encodes CASSFYGYNEQFF.

The V gene is TRBV6-6, the J gene TRBJ1-5, with a tentative D call TRBD1 (5 bases). The length of the CDR3 is 12 residues. Germline CDR1 is MNHNY and CDR2 is SVGAGI (reference sequence). V lost 8 bases and J 5 bases, leaving 10 bases between the germline ends. Here the CDR3 reads CASAGRDQPQHF. CDR3 sequence (DNA): TGTGCCAGCGCGGGGCGGGATCAGCCCCAGCATTTT.

This clonotype appeared many times. J is TRBJ2-5 and V is TRBV18; no definite D call. The germline CDR1 and CDR2 sequences are KGHSH and LQKENI. Trimming stripped 3 bases from V and 4 bases from J, with 6 bases between. The CDR3 length is 12 residues. The CDR3 DNA sequence: TGTGCCAGCTCACCGTCGTTAGAGACCCAGTACTTC. Its protein product is CASSPSLETQYF.

The table lists this clonotype with many counts. The rearrangement uses TRBV29-1 and TRBJ2-1; TRBD2 aligns across 8 bases. Trimming at V came to 8 bases and at J to 8 bases, leaving 11 bases not matched to a gene. The CDR3 is 13 amino acids. Per germline, CDR1 SQVTM and CDR2 ANQGSEA. The CDR3 loop is CSSQPSGGDEQFF. The CDR3 coding sequence is TGCAGCTCCCAACCCTCGGGAGGGGATGAGCAGTTCTTC.

This clonotype was detected many times. The rearrangement links TRBV6-1 to TRBJ2-7; 9 bases fit TRBD2. The ends lost 7 bases at V and 5 bases at J; junction bases unmatched: 9. The CDR3 loop spans 14 amino acids. CDR1 is MNHNS, CDR2 SASEGT, per germline. The CDR3: CASIGSGSINEQYF. Written as DNA, the CDR3 is TGTGCCAGCATTGGTAGCGGGAGTATCAACGAGCAGTACTTC.

This clonotype was observed a few times. The chain combines TRBV28 with TRBJ2-3; perhaps TRBD2 as D (6 bases). The CDR3 spans 12 residues. The V end lost 11 bases, the J end lost 6 bases, and 15 bases lay between the germline ends. Germline V lookup: CDR1 MDHEN, CDR2 SYDVKM. The CDR3 bases are TGTGCCGGCGGGACCGTTGGGGATACGCAGTATTTT. Its translation is CAGGTVGDTQYF.

This clonotype was observed at least ten times. V and J are TRBV5-6 and TRBJ2-7, with D tentatively TRBD1 (5 bases). The CDR3 consists of 13 residues. Deletions cut 2 bases from V and 7 bases from J, with 13 bases between. The germline V gene encodes CDR1 SGHDT and CDR2 YYEEEE. Here the CDR3 reads CASSFDSPGEQYF. The CDR3 DNA is TGTGCCAGCAGCTTCGACAGCCCTGGGGAGCAGTACTTC.

This clonotype showed up many times. The chain joins TRBV24-1 to TRBJ2-3, with D possibly called TRBD1 or TRBD2 (5 bases each). CDR3 length: 17 amino acids. CDR1 is KGHDR, CDR2 SFDVKD, per germline. With 1 base removed from V and 5 bases from J, the gap between germline ends came to 18 bases. CDR3 residues: CATSDFRGTDEQDTQYF. CDR3 sequence (DNA): TGTGCCACCAGTGATTTCCGAGGGACCGACGAACAAGATACGCAGTATTTT.

The V and J genes are TRBV7-6 and TRBJ2-5; D gene ambiguous. V was clipped by 5 bases and J by 0 bases, with 16 bases between them. This CDR3 is built from 16 residues. Germline V gene data show CDR1 as SGHVS and CDR2 as FNYEAQ. CDR3 bases: TGTGCCAGCAGCCCCCGACCTACACTGTACCAAGAGACCCAGTACTTC. Translating gives CASSPRPTLYQETQYF.

This clonotype was seen a handful of times. The V gene is TRBV5-8, the J gene TRBJ2-7, with no clear D. With 4 bases removed from V and 4 bases from J, the gap between germline ends came to 21 bases. Germline values: CDR1 SGHTS, CDR2 YDEGEE. CDR3 length: 16 amino acids. The CDR3 region is CASSPTAYRPSYEQYF. CDR3 sequence (DNA): TGTGCCAGCAGCCCTACCGCTTACCGGCCTTCTTACGAGCAGTACTTC.

This clonotype has ten or more counts. The V call is TRBV3-1, the J call TRBJ2-7; D is unresolved. Germline CDR1 LGHDT, CDR2 YNNKEL (reference sequence). V shed 1 base and J shed 3 bases, with 10 bases lying between them. The CDR3 consists of 14 residues. CDR3: CASSQGRHVYEQYF. CDR3 nucleotide sequence: TGTGCCAGCAGCCAAGGTCGTCACGTCTACGAGCAGTACTTC.

This clonotype appeared many times. This rearrangement joins TRBV20-1 to TRBJ2-2, with D perhaps TRBD1 (5 bases). The CDR3 sequence is 13 residues long. Trimming took off 3 bases at V and 5 bases at J, with 10 bases between the two ends. Germline CDR1 reads DFQATT; CDR2 reads SNEGSKA (reference sequence). CDR3 nucleotides: TGCAGTGCTAGCGCCAGGGAAACCGGGGAGCTGTTTTTT. Translated, it gives CSASARETGELFF.

Many counts were recorded for this clonotype. This chain links TRBV29-1 with TRBJ1-3, with unresolved D. Germline CDR1 is SQVTM and CDR2 is ANQGSEA. The CDR3 is 12 residues long. V lost 4 bases and J 2 bases, leaving 6 bases between the germline ends. The CDR3 DNA reads as TGCAGCGTTGGAGACCCTGGAAACACCATATATTTT. Translating gives CSVGDPGNTIYF. The full variable domain, in which reference TRBV29-1 and TRBJ1-3 provide the parts outside the CDR3, is SAVISQKPSRDICQRGTSLTIQCQVDSQVTMMFWYRQQPGQSLTLIATANQGSEATYESGFVIDKFPISRPNLTFSTLTVSNMSPEDSSIYLCSVGDPGNTIYFGEGSWLTVV.

The J gene is TRBJ2-5, the V gene TRBV3-1; D unresolved. Germline CDR1 and CDR2: LGHDT and YNNKEL (reference sequence). CDR3 length equals 12 residues. Deletions cut 4 bases from V and 5 bases from J, with 8 bases between. In nucleotides, the CDR3 is TGTGCCAGCAGCCCCCTCAGTGAGACCCAGTACTTC. Translated, it gives CASSPLSETQYF.

This chain joins TRBV20-1 and TRBJ1-5; D remains ambiguous. This CDR3 spans 13 amino acids. Per germline, CDR1 DFQATT and CDR2 SNEGSKA (reference sequence). V lost 5 bases to trimming and J lost 3 bases, with 11 bases between them. CDR3 nucleotides: TGCAGTGCTTTAGGGCAGTTCAATCAGCCCCAGCATTTT. Translating gives CSALGQFNQPQHF.

This clonotype has more than one count but fewer than ten. CDR3 in DNA: TGTGCCAGTCAAACAGGGCTGTATGGCTACACCTTC. Residues: CASQTGLYGYTF. The rearrangement uses TRBV19 and TRBJ1-2; a possible D gene is TRBD1 (6 bases). V shed 8 bases and J shed 5 bases, with 12 bases lying between them. CDR1 LNHDA and CDR2 SQIVND come from the germline V gene (reference sequence). This CDR3 spans 12 amino acids.